The 9 T cell receptor beta chains presented below share a single source sample, sequenced in a study of OX40 agonist ivuxolimab in advanced cancers. Produced via immunoSEQ multiplex PCR; TCRdb's table is partial and in-frame only. Found here are 70,000 to 85,000 clones, 94% of them singletons; the top ten hold about 11%. Sequenced material: CD4+ or CD8+ T cells sorted from blood, taken in a trial of the OX40 agonist ivuxolimab. Source of these receptors: an adult with an advanced solid tumor such as melanoma, head and neck, liver or kidney cancer.

The J gene is TRBJ1-1, the V gene TRBV30; TRBD1 agrees at 10 bases. The CDR3 contains 16 residues. The germline V gene has CDR1 GTSNPN and CDR2 SVGIG (reference sequence). Losses at the gene ends were 3 bases for V and 0 bases for J; bases not matched to a gene: 7. CDR3 protein: CAWRGGTGAVNTEAFF. The DNA of the CDR3 is TGTGCCTGGAGGGGGGGGACAGGGGCGGTGAACACTGAAGCTTTCTTT.

The chain carries TRBV6-6 and TRBJ1-1; TRBD1 is a possible D gene (5 bases). V dropped 4 bases and J dropped 1 base, with 10 bases sitting between them. Looked up from germline, CDR1 is MNHNY and CDR2 is SVGAGI (reference sequence). The CDR3 totals 14 residues. The CDR3 here is CASSLVQANTEAFF. The CDR3 region has the DNA TGTGCCAGCAGTTTGGTACAGGCGAACACTGAAGCTTTCTTT.

The chain has TRBV9 and TRBJ1-2; 9 bases agree with TRBD1. CDR1 is SGDLS and CDR2 is YYNGEE in the germline V gene. V was pared by 3 bases and J by 3 bases, with 3 bases of the junction left unmatched. The CDR3 loop spans 14 amino acids. The CDR3 region is CASSARDRDYGYTF. CDR3 coding DNA: TGTGCCAGCAGCGCGCGGGACAGGGACTATGGCTACACCTTC. The full variable domain, completed using reference TRBV9 and TRBJ1-2, is DSGVTQTPKHLITATGQRVTLRCSPRSGDLSVYWYQQSLDQGLQFLIQYYNGEERAKGNILERFSAQQFPDLHSELNLSSLELGDSALYFCASSARDRDYGYTFGSGTRLTVV.

V gene TRBV7-8 combines with J gene TRBJ2-7; 9 positions match TRBD1. The germline gives CDR1 SGHVS, CDR2 FQNEAQ. Trimming cost V 7 bases and J 3 bases; bases outside gene matches: 7. The CDR3 totals 14 residues. CDR3 in DNA: TGTGCCAGCACTCGGACAGGGGCCGACTACGAGCAGTACTTC. Translated, it gives CASTRTGADYEQYF.

The count of this clone is one. The rearrangement uses TRBV6-5 and TRBJ2-3, with D possibly being TRBD1 (6 bases). V lost 6 bases to trimming and J lost 9 bases, with 10 bases between them. The germline V gene has CDR1 MNHEY and CDR2 SVGAGI. This CDR3 is 11 amino acids long. The CDR3 DNA reads as TGTGCCAGCAGATCCGGGACAACGCAGTATTTT. This sequence encodes CASRSGTTQYF.

The CDR3 DNA reads as TGTGCCGTACCAAACCCGGGACAGGGCACTTACGAGCAGTACTTC. It translates to CAVPNPGQGTYEQYF. This sequence joins TRBV28 and TRBJ2-7; TRBD1 matches at 9 bases. Germline V gives CDR1 MDHEN, CDR2 SYDVKM. Trimming removed 11 bases from V and 4 bases from J; junction bases left unmatched: 15. This CDR3 spans 15 amino acids.

The CDR3 coding sequence is TGCGCCAGCAGCACCGCTTGGCAGGGCTACACCTTC. As protein: CASSTAWQGYTF. This chain links TRBV5-1 with TRBJ1-2; D is unclear. CDR3 length: 12 residues. Looked up from germline, CDR1 is SGHRS and CDR2 is YFSETQ. Trimming shortened V by 4 bases and J by 8 bases, and 12 bases separated the two germline ends. Full variable domain (rest looked up from reference TRBV5-1 and TRBJ1-2): KAGVTQTPRYLIKTRGQQVTLSCSPISGHRSVSWYQQTPGQGLQFLFEYFSETQRNKGNFPGRFSGRQFSNSRSEMNVSTLELGDSALYLCASSTAWQGYTFGSGTRLTVV.

The rearrangement links TRBV4-2 to TRBJ2-7, with 13 positions matching TRBD2. The V and J ends lost 4 bases and 5 bases, in that order; junction bases with no gene match: 5. This CDR3 has 15 residues. Germline CDR1 and CDR2: LGHNA and YNFKEQ. The CDR3 spells CASSLSGTSGDEQYF. CDR3 nucleotides: TGTGCCAGCAGCCTATCCGGGACTAGCGGGGACGAGCAGTACTTC.

The CDR3 DNA follows: TGTGCCAGCAGCTTCCCCGGGGAGCTGTTTTTT. Protein: CASSFPGELFF. The V gene is TRBV7-9, the J gene TRBJ2-2; D unclear. The germline V gene has CDR1 SEHNR and CDR2 FQNEAQ (reference sequence). This CDR3 is built from 11 residues. Trimming pared 3 bases from V and 6 bases from J, leaving 2 bases between.